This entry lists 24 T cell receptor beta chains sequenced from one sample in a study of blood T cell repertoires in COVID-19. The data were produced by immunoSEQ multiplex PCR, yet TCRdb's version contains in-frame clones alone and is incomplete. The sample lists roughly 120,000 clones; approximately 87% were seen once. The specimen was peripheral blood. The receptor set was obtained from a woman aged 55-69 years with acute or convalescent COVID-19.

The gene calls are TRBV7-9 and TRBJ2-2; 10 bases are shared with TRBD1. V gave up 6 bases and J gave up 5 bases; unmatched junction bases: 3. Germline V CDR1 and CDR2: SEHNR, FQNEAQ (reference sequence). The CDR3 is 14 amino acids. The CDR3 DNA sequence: TGTGCCAGCAGAAAGGACAGGGGGACCGGGGAGCTGTTTTTT. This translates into CASRKDRGTGELFF.

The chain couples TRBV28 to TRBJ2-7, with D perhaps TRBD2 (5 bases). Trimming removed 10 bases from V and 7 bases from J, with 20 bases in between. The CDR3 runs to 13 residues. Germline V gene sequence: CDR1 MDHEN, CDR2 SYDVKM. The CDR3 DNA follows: TGTGCCACCTCCAACGGGTCTCGGAGGGAGCAGTACTTC. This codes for CATSNGSRREQYF.

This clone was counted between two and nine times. The DNA of the CDR3 is TGTGCCAGCAGCCGAACCGTACAAAGTGAGCAGTTCTTC. It yields the protein CASSRTVQSEQFF. This chain links TRBV7-8 with TRBJ2-1; D is ambiguous. Trimming took 5 bases from V and 9 from J, leaving 14 bases between them. CDR1 and CDR2 from the germline V gene are SGHVS and FQNEAQ. The CDR3 has 13 amino acids.

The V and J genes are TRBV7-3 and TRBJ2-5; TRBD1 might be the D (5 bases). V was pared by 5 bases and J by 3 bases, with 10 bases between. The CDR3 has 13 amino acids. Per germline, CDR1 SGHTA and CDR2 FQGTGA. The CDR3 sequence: CASSRDREETQYF. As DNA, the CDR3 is TGTGCCAGCAGCCGTGACAGAGAAGAGACCCAGTACTTC.

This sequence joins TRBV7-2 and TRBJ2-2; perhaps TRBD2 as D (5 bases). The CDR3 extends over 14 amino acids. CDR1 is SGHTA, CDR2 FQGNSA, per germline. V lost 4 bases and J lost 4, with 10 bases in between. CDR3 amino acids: CASSWRSSTGELFF. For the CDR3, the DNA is TGTGCCAGCAGCTGGAGGTCTTCCACCGGGGAGCTGTTTTTT.

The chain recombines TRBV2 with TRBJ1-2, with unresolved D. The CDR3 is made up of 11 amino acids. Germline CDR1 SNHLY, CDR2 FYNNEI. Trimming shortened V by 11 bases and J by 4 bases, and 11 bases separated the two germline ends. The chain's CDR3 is CAEGEIYGYTF. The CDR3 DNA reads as TGTGCCGAAGGAGAAATCTATGGCTACACCTTC. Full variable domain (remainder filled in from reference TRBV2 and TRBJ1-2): EPEVTQTPSHQVTQMGQEVILRCVPISNHLYFYWYRQILGQKVEFLVSFYNNEISEKSEIFDDQFSVERPDGSNFTLKIRSTKLEDSAMYFCAEGEIYGYTFGSGTRLTVV.

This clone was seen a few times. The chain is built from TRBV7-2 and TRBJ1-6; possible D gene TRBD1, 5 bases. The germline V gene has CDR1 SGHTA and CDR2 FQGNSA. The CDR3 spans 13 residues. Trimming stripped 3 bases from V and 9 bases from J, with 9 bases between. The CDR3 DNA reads TGTGCCAGCAGCTTTCCCGGGGGTTCACCCCTCCACTTT. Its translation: CASSFPGGSPLHF.

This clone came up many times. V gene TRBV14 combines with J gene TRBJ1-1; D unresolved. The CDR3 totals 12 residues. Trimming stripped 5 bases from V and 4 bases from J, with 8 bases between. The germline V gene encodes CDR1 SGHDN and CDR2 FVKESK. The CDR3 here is CASSYSSTEAFF. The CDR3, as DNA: TGTGCCAGCAGCTATTCCTCCACTGAAGCTTTCTTT.

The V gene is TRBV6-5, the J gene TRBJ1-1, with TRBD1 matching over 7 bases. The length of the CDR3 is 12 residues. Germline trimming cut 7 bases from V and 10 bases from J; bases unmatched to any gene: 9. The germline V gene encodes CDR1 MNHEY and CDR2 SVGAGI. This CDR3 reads CASTTGKSAAFF. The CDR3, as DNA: TGTGCCAGCACGACAGGGAAATCCGCAGCTTTCTTT.

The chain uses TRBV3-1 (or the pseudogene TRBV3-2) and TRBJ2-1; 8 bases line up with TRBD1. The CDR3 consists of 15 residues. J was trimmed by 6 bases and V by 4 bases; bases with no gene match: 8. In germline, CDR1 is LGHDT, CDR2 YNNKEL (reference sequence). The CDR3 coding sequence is TGTGCCAGCAGCCGAGTGACAGGGGCCCCCAATGAGCAGTTCTTC. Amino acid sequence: CASSRVTGAPNEQFF.

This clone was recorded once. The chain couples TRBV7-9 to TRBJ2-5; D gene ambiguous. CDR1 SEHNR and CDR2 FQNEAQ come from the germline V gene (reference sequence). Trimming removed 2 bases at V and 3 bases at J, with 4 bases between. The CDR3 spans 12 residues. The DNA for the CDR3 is TGTGCCAGCAGCTTAAATAAAGAGACCCAGTACTTC. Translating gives CASSLNKETQYF.

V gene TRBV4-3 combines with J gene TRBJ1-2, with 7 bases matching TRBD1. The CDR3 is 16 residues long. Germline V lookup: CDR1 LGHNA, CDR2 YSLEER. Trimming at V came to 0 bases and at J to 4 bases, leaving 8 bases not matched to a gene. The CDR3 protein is CASSQDRSGDSYGYTF. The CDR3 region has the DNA TGCGCCAGCAGCCAAGATAGGTCCGGGGACAGCTATGGCTACACCTTC.

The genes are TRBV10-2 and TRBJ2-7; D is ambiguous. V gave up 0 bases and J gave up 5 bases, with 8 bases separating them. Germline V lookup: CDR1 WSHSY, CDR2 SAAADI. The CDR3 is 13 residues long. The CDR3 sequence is CASSESFRDEQYF. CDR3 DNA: TGCGCCAGCAGTGAGTCATTCCGGGACGAGCAGTACTTC.

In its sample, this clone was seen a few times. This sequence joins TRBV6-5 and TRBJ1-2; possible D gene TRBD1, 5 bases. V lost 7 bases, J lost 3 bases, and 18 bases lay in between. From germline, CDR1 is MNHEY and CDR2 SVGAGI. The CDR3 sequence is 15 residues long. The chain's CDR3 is CASTSGVGGYYGYTF. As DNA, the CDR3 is TGTGCCAGCACCTCCGGCGTGGGGGGGTACTATGGCTACACCTTC.

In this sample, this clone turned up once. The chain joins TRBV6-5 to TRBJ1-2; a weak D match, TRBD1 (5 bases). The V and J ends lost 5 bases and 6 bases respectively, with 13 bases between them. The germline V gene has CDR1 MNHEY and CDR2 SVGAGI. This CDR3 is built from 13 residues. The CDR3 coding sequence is TGTGCCAGCAGTCCCGGACACGGTGATGGCTACACCTTC. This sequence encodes CASSPGHGDGYTF.

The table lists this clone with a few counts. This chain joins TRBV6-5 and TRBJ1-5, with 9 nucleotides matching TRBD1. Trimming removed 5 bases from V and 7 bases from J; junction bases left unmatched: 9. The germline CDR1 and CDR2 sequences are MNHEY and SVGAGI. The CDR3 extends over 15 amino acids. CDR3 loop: CASSPGQGPGQPQHF. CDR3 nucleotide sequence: TGTGCCAGCAGTCCGGGACAGGGACCCGGGCAGCCCCAGCATTTT.

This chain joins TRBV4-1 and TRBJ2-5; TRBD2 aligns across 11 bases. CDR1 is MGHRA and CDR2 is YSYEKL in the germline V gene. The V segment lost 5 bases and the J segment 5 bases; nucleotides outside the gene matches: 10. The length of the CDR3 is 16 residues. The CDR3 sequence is CASSSSIASGGETQYF. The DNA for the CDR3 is TGCGCCAGCAGCTCAAGCATTGCTAGCGGGGGGGAGACCCAGTACTTC.

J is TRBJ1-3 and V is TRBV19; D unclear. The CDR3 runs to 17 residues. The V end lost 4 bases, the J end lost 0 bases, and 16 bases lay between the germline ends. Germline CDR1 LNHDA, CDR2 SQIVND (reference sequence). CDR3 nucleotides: TGTGCCAGTAGTAACCTTAGGGAGTCGCACTCTGGAAACACCATATATTTT. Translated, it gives CASSNLRESHSGNTIYF.

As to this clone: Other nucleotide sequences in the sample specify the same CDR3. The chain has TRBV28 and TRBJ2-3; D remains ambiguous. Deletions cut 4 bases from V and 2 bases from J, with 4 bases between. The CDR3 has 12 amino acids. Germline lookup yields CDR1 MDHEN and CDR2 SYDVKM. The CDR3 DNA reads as TGTGCCAGCAGTTCTTACACAGATACGCAGTATTTT. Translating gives CASSSYTDTQYF.

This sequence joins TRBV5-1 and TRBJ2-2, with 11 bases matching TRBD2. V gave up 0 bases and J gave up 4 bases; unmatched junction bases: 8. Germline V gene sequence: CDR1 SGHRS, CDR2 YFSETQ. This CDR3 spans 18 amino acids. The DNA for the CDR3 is TGCGCCAGCAGCTTGGAACTAGCGGGGGATGTGGGCACCGGGGAGCTGTTTTTT. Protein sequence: CASSLELAGDVGTGELFF. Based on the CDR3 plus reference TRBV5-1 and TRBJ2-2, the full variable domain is KAGVTQTPRYLIKTRGQQVTLSCSPISGHRSVSWYQQTPGQGLQFLFEYFSETQRNKGNFPGRFSGRQFSNSRSEMNVSTLELGDSALYLCASSLELAGDVGTGELFFGEGSRLTVL.

CDR3 sequence: CASSYSWEAAFF. CDR3 in DNA: TGTGCCAGCAGTTACTCGTGGGAGGCAGCTTTCTTT. V and J are TRBV6-6 and TRBJ1-1; no reliable D call. CDR3 length: 12 residues. V lost 0 bases and J lost 10, with 9 bases in between. Germline CDR1 is MNHNY and CDR2 is SVGAGI (reference sequence).

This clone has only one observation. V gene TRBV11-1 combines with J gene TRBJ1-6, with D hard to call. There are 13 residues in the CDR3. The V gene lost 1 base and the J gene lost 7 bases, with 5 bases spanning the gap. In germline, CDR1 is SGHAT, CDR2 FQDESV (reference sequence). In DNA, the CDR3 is TGTGCCAGCAGCTTAGAACTAAATTCACCCCTCCACTTT. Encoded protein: CASSLELNSPLHF.

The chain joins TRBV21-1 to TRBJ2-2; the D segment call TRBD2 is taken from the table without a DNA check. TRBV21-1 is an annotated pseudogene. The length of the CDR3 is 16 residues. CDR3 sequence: CASSKVRASGKGELFF. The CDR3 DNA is TGTGCCAGCAGCAAAGTAAGGGCTAGCGGGAAGGGGGAGCTGTTTTTT.

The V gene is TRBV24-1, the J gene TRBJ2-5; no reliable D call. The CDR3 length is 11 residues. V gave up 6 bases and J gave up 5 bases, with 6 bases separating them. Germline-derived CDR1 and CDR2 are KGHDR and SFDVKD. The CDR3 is CATSQLETQYF. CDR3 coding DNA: TGTGCCACCAGTCAGTTGGAGACCCAGTACTTC.